This TCR beta chain was identified in a study of lymphopenia after photon versus proton radiotherapy. Only in-frame clones appear in the TCRdb table, and some are missing; sequencing was by immunoSEQ multiplex PCR. This sample has tens of thousands of clones; about 90% occur once, and the top ten carry about 2.3%. Study-wide findings and caveats: Better survival with proton therapy was suggested as possible, not demonstrated. Larger post-nadir TCR diversity loss correlated inversely with survival in deceased patients.

As to this clone: The antigen is unknown.

CDR3 size: 15 residues. V shed 2 bases and J shed 0 bases, with 8 bases lying between them. Germline V gene data show CDR1 as MNHNS and CDR2 as SASEGT. This rearrangement joins TRBV6-1 to TRBJ1-5; D uncertain. Material: peripheral blood, obtained from a patient treated with photon-based radiotherapy. The source of this sequence is a man aged 40-50 years with gastric cancer. CDR3 bases: TGTGCCAGCAGTGAATTCGAGGATAGCAATCAGCCCCAGCATTTT. It is translated as CASSEFEDSNQPQHF.